What follows are 13 T cell receptor beta chains derived from one specimen sequenced in a study of blood T cell repertoires in COVID-19. Some clones are missing from TCRdb's copy, which holds only in-frame ones; the method was immunoSEQ multiplex PCR. The repertoire holds some 220,000 clones, with 75% to 85% as singletons. Sequencing was carried out using peripheral blood. The receptors stem from a woman aged 70 to 79 with COVID-19, enrolled during active disease.

J is TRBJ1-1 and V is TRBV7-6, with 8 bases matching TRBD1. With V trimmed by 5 bases and J by 3 bases, 8 bases remained unmatched. The CDR3 has 15 residues. Germline V gene data show CDR1 as SGHVS and CDR2 as FNYEAQ. The CDR3, as DNA: TGTGCCAGCAGCGAGACAGGGGAGGAGGACACTGAAGCTTTCTTT. It yields the protein CASSETGEEDTEAFF.

V and J are TRBV20-1 and TRBJ2-7, with D hard to call. The CDR3 consists of 11 residues. Germline assignment: CDR1 DFQATT and CDR2 SNEGSKA (reference sequence). V was trimmed by 5 bases and J by 1 base, leaving 6 bases between them. CDR3 loop: CSAPTSYEQYF. In nucleotides, the CDR3 is TGCAGTGCTCCGACATCCTACGAGCAGTACTTC.

The chain uses TRBV28 and TRBJ2-4, with 9 bases identical to TRBD1. V shed 7 bases, J shed 7 bases, and the junction held 11 bases outside the gene matches. Germline loops: CDR1 MDHEN, CDR2 SYDVKM. This CDR3 is 15 amino acids long. CDR3 amino acids: CASTTTGGIMNIQYF. The DNA of the CDR3 is TGTGCCAGCACCACCACAGGGGGCATCATGAACATTCAGTACTTC.

The chain recombines TRBV19 with TRBJ2-1; perhaps TRBD2 as D (6 bases). Germline V gene data show CDR1 as LNHDA and CDR2 as SQIVND (reference sequence). The CDR3 runs 15 residues. V shed 4 bases and J shed 0 bases, with 10 bases lying between them. The CDR3 DNA reads TGTGCCAGTAGTAAGGGACTGGACTCCTACAATGAGCAGTTCTTC. Protein: CASSKGLDSYNEQFF.

The chain combines TRBV30 with TRBJ1-5; 10 bases fit TRBD1. This CDR3 has 15 amino acids. CDR1 GTSNPN and CDR2 SVGIG come from the germline V gene (reference sequence). V lost 0 bases, J lost 7 bases, and 6 bases stayed unmatched. The CDR3 reads CAWSVSGTGDQPQHF. The CDR3 nucleotides are TGTGCCTGGAGTGTTTCCGGGACAGGGGACCAGCCCCAGCATTTT. The variable domain in full, completed from reference TRBV30 and TRBJ1-5, reads SQTIHQWPATLVQPVGSPLSLECTVEGTSNPNLYWYRQAAGRGLQLLFYSVGIGQISSEVPQNLSASRPQDRQFILSSKKLLLSDSGFYLCAWSVSGTGDQPQHFGDGTRLSIL.

Points on this clone: This CDR3 is also generated by other DNA sequences in the sample. The gene calls are TRBV5-1 and TRBJ2-1, with a tentative D call TRBD2 (6 bases). The CDR3 length is 14 residues. V gave up 0 bases and J gave up 4 bases, with 8 bases separating them. Germline lookup yields CDR1 SGHRS and CDR2 YFSETQ. The chain's CDR3 is CASSLAGEYNEQFF. The CDR3 DNA reads TGCGCCAGCAGCTTGGCGGGAGAGTACAATGAGCAGTTCTTC.

The chain links TRBV6-6 to TRBJ1-1; possibly TRBD1 for D (6 bases). CDR1 MNHNY and CDR2 SVGAGI come from the germline V gene (reference sequence). Between the trimmed V and J ends, which lost 6 bases and 0 bases, there was a span of 14 bases. The CDR3 is made up of 15 amino acids. The CDR3 coding sequence is TGTGCCAGCAGCCCGGGGGGACAAATGAACACTGAAGCTTTCTTT. As protein: CASSPGGQMNTEAFF.

The J gene is TRBJ1-5, the V gene TRBV5-5; 7 bases fit TRBD1. CDR3 length: 13 amino acids. The junction had 7 bases not matched to a gene; V was cut back by 4 bases and J by 9 bases. The germline gives CDR1 SGHKS, CDR2 YYEKEE (reference sequence). The CDR3 protein is CASSPTGARPQHF. The CDR3 DNA reads TGTGCCAGCAGCCCTACAGGGGCACGGCCCCAGCATTTT. Based on the CDR3 plus reference TRBV5-5 and TRBJ1-5, the full variable domain is DAGVTQSPTHLIKTRGQQVTLRCSPISGHKSVSWYQQVLGQGPQFIFQYYEKEERGRGNFPDRFSARQFPNYSSELNVNALLLGDSALYLCASSPTGARPQHFGDGTRLSIL.

The V gene is TRBV28, the J gene TRBJ1-2; 7 bases agree with TRBD1. The CDR3 runs 14 residues. J gave up 2 bases and V 6 bases, and 6 bases lay outside the gene matches. In germline, CDR1 is MDHEN, CDR2 SYDVKM. The CDR3 region has the DNA TGTGCCAGCAGGGTTAGGGGGCAAAACTATGGCTACACCTTC. Its protein is CASRVRGQNYGYTF.

V and J are TRBV14 and TRBJ2-7; D is possibly TRBD1 (6 bases). Trimming shortened V by 4 bases and J by 2 bases, and 12 bases separated the two germline ends. From germline, CDR1 is SGHDN and CDR2 FVKESK. The CDR3 is 14 residues long. This chain's CDR3 is CASSLQTGTYEQYF. DNA for the CDR3: TGTGCCAGCAGCCTTCAGACAGGAACCTACGAGCAGTACTTC.

This chain links TRBV19 with TRBJ1-1; D not certain. The V gene lost 8 bases and the J gene lost 5 bases, with 18 bases spanning the gap. CDR1 LNHDA and CDR2 SQIVND come from the germline V gene (reference sequence). CDR3 length: 14 residues. The chain's CDR3 is CASRVNEAATEAFF. The CDR3 bases are TGTGCCAGTCGTGTAAACGAGGCGGCGACTGAAGCTTTCTTT.

The chain couples TRBV11-2 to TRBJ2-3; TRBD1 matches at 7 bases. Trimming took 7 bases from V and 2 from J; bases not matched to a gene: 9. This CDR3 spans 15 amino acids. Germline V gene sequence: CDR1 SGHAT, CDR2 FQNNGV. Here the CDR3 DNA reads TGTGCCAGCACTAAATACAGGGGAGACACAGATACGCAGTATTTT. This sequence encodes CASTKYRGDTDTQYF.

The chain employs TRBV18 and TRBJ2-1; 15 positions match TRBD2. Germline V gene data show CDR1 as KGHSH and CDR2 as LQKENI. This CDR3 has 17 amino acids. V lost 4 bases to trimming and J lost 10 bases; unmatched junction nucleotides: 11. CDR3: CASSLPPGLAGGREQFF. The DNA of the CDR3 is TGTGCCAGCTCACTGCCCCCGGGACTAGCGGGAGGTAGGGAGCAGTTCTTC.